This T cell receptor (beta chain) was observed in a study of blood T cell repertoires in COVID-19. Study information: Samples representing acute and convalescent COVID-19 were sourced from the United States, Italy and Spain. PBMCs, B-cell-depleted T cells, or T cells were the source of the cDNA or gDNA that made up the material.

Original methodology: Researchers report that nucleated cell counts were estimated from reference gene primer amplification. This table comes from immunoSEQ multiplex PCR, and its TCRdb copy is limited to in-frame clones, with some not included. That table is the source of V, J and clone size, and D and trimming were worked out from the DNA. The sample lists 72,000 or so clones, approximately 78% occurring once. Per the germline V gene, CDR1 is LGHDT and CDR2 is YNNKEL (reference sequence). The CDR3 is 15 residues long. With 4 bases removed from V and 0 bases from J, the gap between germline ends came to 12 bases.

The chain is built from TRBV3-1 (or the pseudogene TRBV3-2) and TRBJ1-1, with a possible D match to TRBD1 (6 bases). The specimen was peripheral blood. The sequence was collected from a human donor in a cohort sampled during active COVID-19. CDR3 in amino acids: CASSRRGALNTEAFF. CDR3 DNA: TGTGCCAGCAGCCGCCGGGGGGCATTGAACACTGAAGCTTTCTTT.